These 26 T cell receptor beta chains came from one sample sequenced in a study of blood T cell repertoires in COVID-19. Repertoires were generated with immunoSEQ multiplex PCR, while TCRdb's copy carries only in-frame clones and drops some. In the table there are approximately 340,000 clones, roughly 90% of which are singletons. Material: peripheral blood. The origin of the receptors is a man under 40 with COVID-19, enrolled during active disease.

This clone was recorded only once. The rearrangement uses TRBV30 and TRBJ1-1, with D possibly matching TRBD1 (5 bases). CDR3 length: 10 residues. Trimming shortened V by 7 bases and J by 7 bases, and 10 bases separated the two germline ends. Germline-derived CDR1 and CDR2 are GTSNPN and SVGIG (reference sequence). The CDR3 is CAFRDIEAFF. CDR3 DNA: TGTGCCTTCAGGGATATTGAAGCTTTCTTT.

The chain joins TRBV6-5 to TRBJ2-5; TRBD1 matches at 10 bases. The CDR3 spans 14 residues. Germline CDR1 and CDR2: MNHEY and SVGAGI. V lost 5 bases and J lost 5; bases outside the gene matches: 5. The DNA for the CDR3 is TGTGCCAGCAGTCCGAGGGACAGGGGCGAGACCCAGTACTTC. Encoded protein: CASSPRDRGETQYF.

J is TRBJ1-5 and V is TRBV18; D gene uncertain. Between the trimmed V and J ends, which lost 2 bases and 9 bases, there was a span of 14 bases. CDR1 is KGHSH and CDR2 is LQKENI in the germline V gene. This CDR3 has 14 amino acids. The CDR3 reads CASSPGERPSPQHF. The CDR3 DNA reads TGTGCCAGCTCACCAGGGGAGAGACCGTCGCCCCAGCATTTT.

The V and J genes are TRBV27 and TRBJ2-7; D might be TRBD1 (5 bases). Trimming pared 2 bases from V and 6 bases from J, leaving 8 bases between. Germline values: CDR1 MNHEY, CDR2 SMNVEV (reference sequence). The CDR3 length is 12 residues. The CDR3 DNA reads TGTGCCAGCAGTTTACAGGGCGGCGAGCAGTACTTC. Translating it yields CASSLQGGEQYF.

This clone was detected only once. The chain is built from TRBV3-1 (or the pseudogene TRBV3-2) and TRBJ2-2; the match to TRBD2 covers 14 bases. Germline V gene lookup returns CDR1 LGHDT and CDR2 YNNKEL (reference sequence). The CDR3 covers 19 residues. The junction had 14 bases not matched to a gene; V was cut back by 3 bases and J by 8 bases. The DNA for the CDR3 is TGTGCCAGCAGCCATGCCGGGACTAGCGGGAGTAAGGGAGAAGGGGAGCTGTTTTTT. Translated: CASSHAGTSGSKGEGELFF.

The J gene is TRBJ2-1, the V gene TRBV29-1; 8 bases line up with TRBD1. The CDR3 length is 14 residues. Germline CDR1 reads SQVTM; CDR2 reads ANQGSEA. V was pared by 6 bases and J by 0 bases, with 4 bases of the junction left unmatched. The CDR3: CSVEGTGSYNEQFF. Written as DNA, the CDR3 is TGCAGCGTCGAGGGGACAGGCTCCTACAATGAGCAGTTCTTC.

This sequence joins TRBV28 and TRBJ1-2; TRBD1 aligns across 7 bases. This CDR3 region has 15 residues. J lost 4 bases, V lost 5 bases, and 10 bases had no gene match. CDR1 is MDHEN, CDR2 SYDVKM, per germline. CDR3 region: CASSTEAYRGYGYTF. CDR3 DNA: TGTGCCAGCAGTACCGAGGCTTACAGGGGCTATGGCTACACCTTC.

DNA for the CDR3: TGTGCCAGCACCCCGACAGGGGCGGAGGCTGAAGCTTTCTTT. It codes for CASTPTGAEAEAFF. The genes are TRBV28 and TRBJ1-1; TRBD1 aligns across 8 bases. The J segment lost 6 bases and the V segment lost 7 bases, leaving 10 bases of the junction unmatched. CDR1 is MDHEN and CDR2 is SYDVKM in the germline V gene. The length of the CDR3 is 14 residues.

The rearrangement joins TRBV20-1 to TRBJ2-7; D remains unclear. Germline CDR1 is DFQATT and CDR2 is SNEGSKA (reference sequence). The ends were cut back, 5 bases at V and 4 bases at J, with 9 bases in the middle. The CDR3 loop spans 11 amino acids. In DNA form, the CDR3 reads TGCAGTGCTTATAAGACATACGAGCAGTACTTC. This codes for CSAYKTYEQYF.

V is TRBV6-5 and J is TRBJ2-7, with 10 bases aligning to TRBD2. From germline, CDR1 is MNHEY and CDR2 SVGAGI. The CDR3 runs to 16 residues. The junction had 11 bases not matched to a gene; V was cut back by 0 bases and J by 9 bases. CDR3 in amino acids: CASSYSTAGGPYRQYF. The CDR3 DNA is TGTGCCAGCAGTTACTCGACAGCGGGAGGGCCATATCGGCAGTACTTC.

The gene calls are TRBV2 and TRBJ2-7, with a possible D match to TRBD1 (6 bases). V lost 5 bases, J lost 4 bases, and 15 bases lay in between. The CDR3 spans 14 residues. The V gene's germline CDR1 is SNHLY and CDR2 FYNNEI. In DNA form, the CDR3 reads TGTGCCAGCAGTCCCGAAGGGGGAATTTACGAGCAGTACTTC. Translation: CASSPEGGIYEQYF.

The chain is built from TRBV6-1 and TRBJ2-7; 9 nucleotides align to TRBD2. This CDR3 is 15 amino acids long. The V gene's germline CDR1 is MNHNS and CDR2 SASEGT. The V segment lost 1 base and the J segment 5 bases; nucleotides outside the gene matches: 6. The CDR3 DNA follows: TGTGCCAGCAGTGAAGGTAGCGGGAGCGTAAACGAGCAGTACTTC. It specifies CASSEGSGSVNEQYF.

The V call is TRBV18, the J call TRBJ2-1; D perhaps matches TRBD1 (6 bases). Per germline, CDR1 KGHSH and CDR2 LQKENI. Trimming left V 3 bases short and J 9 bases short, with 9 bases between. The CDR3 sequence is 12 residues long. CDR3 DNA: TGTGCCAGCTCACCGCCGACAGGTGAGCAGTTCTTC. Its protein product is CASSPPTGEQFF.

V is TRBV6-1 and J is TRBJ2-1, with D perhaps matching TRBD1 (7 bases). Trimming stripped 0 bases from V and 2 bases from J, with 11 bases between. This CDR3 has 16 amino acids. Germline loops: CDR1 MNHNS, CDR2 SASEGT. The DNA for the CDR3 is TGTGCCAGCAGTGAAGCCTCAGGGGGGCCCTACAATGAGCAGTTCTTC. This gives the protein CASSEASGGPYNEQFF.

The genes are TRBV30 and TRBJ2-5; 9 bases agree with TRBD1. The end of the DNA aligns better with TRBJ2-7, so the J call may be wrong. CDR1 and CDR2 (germline): GTSNPN, SVGIG (reference sequence). The CDR3 spans 14 residues. The CDR3 is CAFRQGGISYEQYF. CDR3 sequence (DNA): TGTGCCTTCCGACAGGGGGGTATCTCCTACGAGCAGTACTTC.

The chain recombines TRBV5-6 with TRBJ1-4; perhaps TRBD1 as D (5 bases). With 7 bases removed from V and 8 bases from J, the gap between germline ends came to 18 bases. Germline-derived CDR1 and CDR2 are SGHDT and YYEEEE. This CDR3 has 14 residues. The CDR3, as DNA: TGTGCCAGCTCAGGAACCCGCGGGGGGGAAAAACTGTTTTTT. It yields the protein CASSGTRGGEKLFF. Looking up the rest from reference TRBV5-6 and TRBJ1-4 gives the full variable domain: DAGVTQSPTHLIKTRGQQVTLRCSPKSGHDTVSWYQQALGQGPQFIFQYYEEEERQRGNFPDRFSGHQFPNYSSELNVNALLLGDSALYLCASSGTRGGEKLFFGSGTQLSVL.

The chain is built from TRBV27 and TRBJ1-5; TRBD1 matches 8 bases. The CDR3 loop spans 14 amino acids. Germline V gene lookup returns CDR1 MNHEY and CDR2 SMNVEV (reference sequence). J lost 5 bases, V lost 3 bases, and 3 bases had no gene match. The CDR3 region has the DNA TGTGCCAGCAGTTTGGGGACAGGCGATCAGCCCCAGCATTTT. The encoded protein is CASSLGTGDQPQHF.

This clone was counted once. The CDR3 sequence is CASSEGHGETQYF. CDR3 in DNA: TGCGCCAGCAGTGAGGGACACGGAGAGACCCAGTACTTC. The chain is built from TRBV10-2 and TRBJ2-5; a weak D match, TRBD1 (5 bases). The CDR3 consists of 13 residues. Germline V lookup: CDR1 WSHSY, CDR2 SAAADI. The V gene lost 2 bases and the J gene lost 4 bases, with 8 bases spanning the gap.

This clone has just one count. Additional DNA sequences in this sample encode the identical CDR3. In nucleotides, the CDR3 is TGTGCCTGGAGTCTCGGACAGAGGAATCAGCCCCAGCATTTT. Translated: CAWSLGQRNQPQHF. This sequence joins TRBV30 and TRBJ1-5; a weak D match, TRBD1 (6 bases). The V and J ends lost 2 bases and 4 bases respectively, with 12 bases between them. The CDR3 has 14 residues. Germline CDR1 reads GTSNPN; CDR2 reads SVGIG (reference sequence).

The chain uses TRBV19 and TRBJ2-7; D possibly corresponds to TRBD2 (5 bases). Per germline, CDR1 LNHDA and CDR2 SQIVND (reference sequence). Trimming removed 0 bases at V and 6 bases at J, with 12 bases between. This CDR3 has 14 residues. CDR3 DNA sequence: TGTGCCAGTAGTATAGATATCAAGCGGCTCGAGCAGTACTTC. Protein: CASSIDIKRLEQYF. Full variable domain (missing parts from reference TRBV19 and TRBJ2-7): DGGITQSPKYLFRKEGQNVTLSCEQNLNHDAMYWYRQDPGQGLRLIYYSQIVNDFQKGDIAEGYSVSREKKESFPLTVTSAQKNPTAFYLCASSIDIKRLEQYFGPGTRLTVT.

The chain links TRBV9 to TRBJ2-2; TRBD2 is a possible D gene (6 bases). The germline gives CDR1 SGDLS, CDR2 YYNGEE. Trimming took off 0 bases at V and 4 bases at J, with 7 bases between the two ends. The CDR3 runs 14 residues. CDR3 residues: CASSVGRGTGELFF. CDR3 nucleotides: TGTGCCAGCAGCGTAGGGCGGGGCACCGGGGAGCTGTTTTTT.

Here the CDR3 reads CAWRLAGGETQYF. The CDR3 DNA sequence: TGTGCCTGGCGACTAGCGGGAGGTGAGACCCAGTACTTC. This chain links TRBV30 with TRBJ2-5; 13 nucleotides line up with TRBD2. V lost 5 bases to trimming and J lost 5 bases; unmatched junction nucleotides: 2. The CDR3 extends over 13 amino acids. The germline V gene encodes CDR1 GTSNPN and CDR2 SVGIG (reference sequence).

This sequence joins TRBV18 and TRBJ1-6; 7 bases fit TRBD1. Germline CDR1 KGHSH, CDR2 LQKENI. The V segment lost 3 bases and the J segment 5 bases; nucleotides outside the gene matches: 7. The CDR3 has 16 amino acids. The CDR3 protein is CASSPITGVDNSPLHF. As DNA, the CDR3 is TGTGCCAGCTCACCTATCACAGGGGTTGATAATTCACCCCTCCACTTT. Using reference TRBV18 and TRBJ1-6 for the parts outside the CDR3, the full variable domain is NAGVMQNPRHLVRRRGQEARLRCSPMKGHSHVYWYRQLPEEGLKFMVYLQKENIIDESGMPKERFSAEFPKEGPSILRIQQVVRGDSAAYFCASSPITGVDNSPLHFGNGTRLTVT.

The chain recombines TRBV7-8 with TRBJ2-7; 7 bases line up with TRBD2. The CDR3 totals 15 residues. Germline CDR1 reads SGHVS; CDR2 reads FQNEAQ. Unmatched junction bases numbered 11, after V lost 5 bases and J lost 4 bases. CDR3 nucleotide sequence: TGTGCCAGCAGCACATACTCTAGCGGCCTTTACGAGCAGTACTTC. This translates into CASSTYSSGLYEQYF.

This chain joins TRBV6-1 and TRBJ1-2; D is unclear. This CDR3 comprises 14 residues. Trimming took off 2 bases at V and 0 bases at J, with 7 bases between the two ends. The germline V gene encodes CDR1 MNHNS and CDR2 SASEGT. The CDR3 DNA sequence: TGTGCCAGCAGTGAACGGGAGACTAACTATGGCTACACCTTC. Translation gives CASSERETNYGYTF.

The chain uses TRBV19 and TRBJ2-7; the D is unclear. V was pared by 8 bases and J by 0 bases, with 20 bases between. The CDR3 length is 16 residues. Germline CDR1 is LNHDA and CDR2 is SQIVND (reference sequence). The CDR3, as DNA: TGTGCCAGTTCATGGCAGGTCACTCTAAGCTCCTACGAGCAGTACTTC. Encoded protein: CASSWQVTLSSYEQYF.